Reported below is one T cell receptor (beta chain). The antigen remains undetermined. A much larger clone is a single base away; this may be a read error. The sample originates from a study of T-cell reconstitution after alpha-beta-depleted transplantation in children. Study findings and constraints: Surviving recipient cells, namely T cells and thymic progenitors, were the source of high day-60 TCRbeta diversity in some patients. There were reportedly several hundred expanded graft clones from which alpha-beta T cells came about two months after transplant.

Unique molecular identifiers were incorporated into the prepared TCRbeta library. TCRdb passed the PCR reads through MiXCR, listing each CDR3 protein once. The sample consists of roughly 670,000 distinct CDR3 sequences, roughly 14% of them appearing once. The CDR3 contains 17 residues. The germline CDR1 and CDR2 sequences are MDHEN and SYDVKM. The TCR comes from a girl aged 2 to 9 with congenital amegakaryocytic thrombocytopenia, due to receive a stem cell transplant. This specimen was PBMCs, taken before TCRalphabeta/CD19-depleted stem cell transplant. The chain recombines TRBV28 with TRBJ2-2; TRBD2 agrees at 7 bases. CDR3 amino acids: CASNHRTAGDGSGQLFF. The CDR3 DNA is TGTGCCAGCAATCATCGGACGGCGGGAGATGGTTCCGGGCAGCTGTTTTTT.